Sequencing of this TCR beta chain was carried out in a study of blood T cell repertoires in COVID-19. Data came from immunoSEQ multiplex PCR; TCRdb stores just in-frame clones and leaves some out. This table has approximately 200,000 clones, 88% appearing once. The V gene end was trimmed by 4 bases and the J gene end by 7 bases; junction bases not matched to a gene: 5. The CDR3 is made up of 13 amino acids. Germline V gene data show CDR1 as SQVTM and CDR2 as ANQGSEA. The TCR comes from a man between 70 and 80 years old with active or convalescent COVID-19. Material: peripheral blood. This sequence joins TRBV29-1 and TRBJ1-4; 8 positions match TRBD1. CDR3 amino acids: CSVATGEAEKLFF. The DNA for the CDR3 is TGCAGCGTTGCGACAGGGGAGGCTGAAAAACTGTTTTTT.